The present TCR beta chain was sequenced within a study of blood T cell repertoires in COVID-19. Study as a whole: Sites in the United States, Italy and Spain provided acute and convalescent COVID-19 samples.

In the study's own analysis: Nucleated cell counts were estimated from reference gene primer amplification. Sequencing used immunoSEQ multiplex PCR; TCRdb keeps in-frame clones, though not all of them. The DNA was the basis for D and trimming; V, J and clone size are from that table. The sample yields around 68,000 clones, nearly 90% seen once. Germline values: CDR1 LNHNV, CDR2 YYDKDF (reference sequence). V was trimmed by 6 bases and J by 0 bases, leaving 8 bases between them. This CDR3 has 13 residues. The source material was peripheral blood. The V call is TRBV15, the J call TRBJ1-1; the D is unclear. This receptor was identified in a man aged 50-59 years with active COVID-19. CDR3 in DNA: TGTGCCACCAGTCTTCTTATGAACACTGAAGCTTTCTTT. It codes for CATSLLMNTEAFF.